This TCR beta chain was profiled in a study of graft-versus-host responses after intestinal transplantation. Study at large: Recipients got multivisceral, liver-intestinal, or isolated intestinal transplants. Study-wide results and limits: Early post-transplant falls in HvG clones accompanied the peak levels of circulating GvH clones. Graft-donor T cell macrochimerism coincided with high graft-versus-host to host-versus-graft clonal ratios in allografts. The recipient marrow held GvH clones, and some of them showed up first in ileum or blood.

The table came from immunoSEQ multiplex PCR; TCRdb's copy has only in-frame clones and leaves some out. This sample yields over 7,500 clones, of which around 79% are seen a single time; 20% belongs to the top ten. For this clone: Its target is not known. The DNA is omitted, as the CDR3 cannot be located on it reliably, and the CDR3 follows TCRdb's listing.

Graft tissue was processed to release intraepithelial and lamina propria lymphocytes. This specimen was ileum tissue, taken roughly 470 days after intestinal transplantation. The TCR was taken from a human patient who received an intestinal transplant, so some T cells may come from the graft donor.

CDR3 amino acids: CASSILAREPEQYF. The chain joins TRBV19 to TRBJ2-7. The CDR3 region is 14 residues in length, termini included. Germline CDR1 reads LNHDA; CDR2 reads SQIVND (reference sequence).